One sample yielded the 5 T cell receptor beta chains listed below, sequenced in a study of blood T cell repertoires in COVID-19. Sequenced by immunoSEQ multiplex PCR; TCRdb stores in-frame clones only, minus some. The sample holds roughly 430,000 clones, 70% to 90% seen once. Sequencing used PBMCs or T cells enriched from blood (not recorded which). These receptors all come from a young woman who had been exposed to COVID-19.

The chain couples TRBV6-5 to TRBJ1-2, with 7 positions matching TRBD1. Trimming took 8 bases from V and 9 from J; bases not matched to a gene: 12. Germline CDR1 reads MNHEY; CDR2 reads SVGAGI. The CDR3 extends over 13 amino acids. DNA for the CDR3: TGTGCCAGCGGCCTCGGGACAGCGGAGCGCTACACCTTC. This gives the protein CASGLGTAERYTF.

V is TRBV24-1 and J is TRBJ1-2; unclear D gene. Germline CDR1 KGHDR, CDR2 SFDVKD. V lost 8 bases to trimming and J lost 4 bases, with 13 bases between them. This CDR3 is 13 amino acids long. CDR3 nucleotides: TGTGCCACCACCCAGGCTTTCGGCTATGGCTACACCTTC. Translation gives CATTQAFGYGYTF.

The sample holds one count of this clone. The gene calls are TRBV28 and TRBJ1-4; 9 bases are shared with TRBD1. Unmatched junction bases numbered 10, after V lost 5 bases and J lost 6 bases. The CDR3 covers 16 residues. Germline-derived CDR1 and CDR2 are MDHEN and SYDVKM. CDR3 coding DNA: TGTGCCAGCAGTCTTCCGGGACAGGGTATTTATGAAAAACTGTTTTTT. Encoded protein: CASSLPGQGIYEKLFF.

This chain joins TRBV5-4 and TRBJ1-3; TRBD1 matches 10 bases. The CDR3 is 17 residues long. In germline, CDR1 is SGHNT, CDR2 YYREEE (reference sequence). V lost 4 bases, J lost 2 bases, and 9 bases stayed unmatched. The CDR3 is CASSTRQGAVTGNTIYF. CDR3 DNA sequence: TGTGCCAGCAGCACGAGACAGGGGGCAGTTACTGGAAACACCATATATTTT.

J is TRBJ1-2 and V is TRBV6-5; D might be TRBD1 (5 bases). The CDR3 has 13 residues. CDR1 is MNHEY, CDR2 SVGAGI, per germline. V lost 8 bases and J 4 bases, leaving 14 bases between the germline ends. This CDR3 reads CASGAAAPYGYTF. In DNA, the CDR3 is TGTGCCAGCGGGGCCGCCGCCCCCTATGGCTACACCTTC.